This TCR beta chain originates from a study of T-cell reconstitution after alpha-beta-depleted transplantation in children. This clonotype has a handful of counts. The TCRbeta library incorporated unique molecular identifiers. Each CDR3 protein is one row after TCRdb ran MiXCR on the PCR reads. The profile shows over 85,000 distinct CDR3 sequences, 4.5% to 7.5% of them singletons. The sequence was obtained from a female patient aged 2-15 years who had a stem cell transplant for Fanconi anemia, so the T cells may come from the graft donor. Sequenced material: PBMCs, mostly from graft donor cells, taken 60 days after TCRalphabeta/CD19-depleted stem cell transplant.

The CDR3 is CASITRGAPNTGELFF. As DNA, the CDR3 is TGCGCCAGCATAACCCGCGGGGCCCCGAACACCGGGGAGCTGTTTTTT. The chain is built from TRBV10-1 and TRBJ2-2, with D possibly being TRBD2 (6 bases). Germline CDR1 is WNHNN and CDR2 is SYGVQD (reference sequence). Trimming removed 7 bases at V and 0 bases at J, with 15 bases between. The CDR3 totals 16 residues.